Presented here are 18 T cell receptor beta chains from one specimen sequenced in a study of beta chain features in type 1 diabetes. Since all of the isolated RNA was reverse transcribed, expressed TCRB transcripts were what got sequenced. Generated by immunoSEQ multiplex PCR, the TCRdb table keeps only in-frame clones and is missing some. The table includes roughly 240,000 clones, around 65% detected once. The sequencing input was naive CD4+ T cells from blood. Receptors were obtained from a man younger than 45 in good health.

About this clone itself: Other DNA sequences in the sample encode the same CDR3. The J gene is TRBJ2-5, the V gene TRBV29-1; D might be TRBD1 (6 bases). This CDR3 has 12 amino acids. Trimming removed 3 bases at V and 3 bases at J, with 8 bases between. The germline gives CDR1 SQVTM, CDR2 ANQGSEA. As DNA, the CDR3 is TGCAGCGTTGAGGGGGCCGAAGAGACCCAGTACTTC. This gives the protein CSVEGAEETQYF.

The chain joins TRBV29-1 to TRBJ1-1; perhaps TRBD1 as D (6 bases). The CDR3 covers 13 residues. Germline loops: CDR1 SQVTM, CDR2 ANQGSEA. The V end was cut by 5 bases, the J end by 3 bases, with 13 bases between. The CDR3 DNA reads TGCAGCGTTTTCGGGGGCGGCGACACTGAAGCTTTCTTT. This translates into CSVFGGGDTEAFF.

The V gene is TRBV5-1, the J gene TRBJ2-1; D gene unclear. Germline-derived CDR1 and CDR2 are SGHRS and YFSETQ. This CDR3 has 13 amino acids. V was shortened by 0 bases and J by 7 bases, with 8 bases between the two germline ends. For the CDR3, the DNA is TGCGCCAGCAGCTTGGGGAACCCTAATGAGCAGTTCTTC. Its translation: CASSLGNPNEQFF.

The chain links TRBV10-3 to TRBJ2-5; D gene ambiguous. Germline-derived CDR1 and CDR2 are ENHRY and SYGVKD. The CDR3 contains 13 residues. V was pared by 7 bases and J by 1 base, with 10 bases between. The CDR3 spells CAIMGGAQETQYF. CDR3 bases: TGTGCCATCATGGGCGGAGCCCAAGAGACCCAGTACTTC.

The V gene is TRBV5-1, the J gene TRBJ2-2; D might be TRBD1 (5 bases). V lost 1 base and J 2 bases, leaving 15 bases between the germline ends. The CDR3 covers 17 residues. CDR1 and CDR2 (germline): SGHRS, YFSETQ. The CDR3 loop reads CASSLFITGLNTGELFF. CDR3 nucleotide sequence: TGCGCCAGCAGCTTGTTTATTACAGGCCTTAACACCGGGGAGCTGTTTTTT. The variable domain in full, completed from reference TRBV5-1 and TRBJ2-2, reads KAGVTQTPRYLIKTRGQQVTLSCSPISGHRSVSWYQQTPGQGLQFLFEYFSETQRNKGNFPGRFSGRQFSNSRSEMNVSTLELGDSALYLCASSLFITGLNTGELFFGEGSRLTVL.

The CDR3 protein is CASSQLEGTSGANVLTF. DNA for the CDR3: TGCGCCAGCAGCCAATTGGAAGGAACCTCTGGGGCCAACGTCCTGACTTTC. V and J are TRBV4-3 and TRBJ2-6; no definite D call. Looked up from germline, CDR1 is LGHNA and CDR2 is YSLEER. The CDR3 is 17 residues long. V lost 2 bases and J lost 0, with 11 bases in between.

The V and J genes are TRBV5-1 and TRBJ2-5; 7 nucleotides match TRBD2. Trimming cost V 1 base and J 3 bases; bases outside gene matches: 3. Germline CDR1 reads SGHRS; CDR2 reads YFSETQ. The CDR3 spans 14 residues. The CDR3 coding sequence is TGCGCCAGCAGCTTGAGCGGGGACGAAGAGACCCAGTACTTC. Amino acid sequence: CASSLSGDEETQYF.

CDR3 loop: CSVVTSLGGELFF. The CDR3 nucleotides are TGCAGCGTTGTGACTAGCCTAGGCGGGGAGCTGTTTTTT. This rearrangement joins TRBV29-1 to TRBJ2-2; TRBD2 matches 7 bases. Germline V CDR1 and CDR2: SQVTM, ANQGSEA. The CDR3 has 13 amino acids. V was clipped by 4 bases and J by 7 bases; unmatched bases: 6.

The chain combines TRBV25-1 with TRBJ2-2; the D is unclear. The CDR3 totals 11 residues. Trimming pared 6 bases from V and 7 bases from J, leaving 6 bases between. From germline, CDR1 is MGHDK and CDR2 SYGVNS. In DNA, the CDR3 is TGTGCCAGCAGAAACCACGGGGAGCTGTTTTTT. It yields the protein CASRNHGELFF.

The DNA of the CDR3 is TGTGCCAGCAGCCAAGACCGGACAGAGGATACGCAGTATTTT. The encoded protein is CASSQDRTEDTQYF. The chain joins TRBV4-2 to TRBJ2-3, with D possibly being TRBD1 (6 bases). From germline, CDR1 is LGHNA and CDR2 YNFKEQ. CDR3 length: 14 residues. Trimming removed 0 bases at V and 6 bases at J, with 10 bases between.

This clone turned up a few times. V is TRBV9 and J is TRBJ2-1; 11 bases are shared with TRBD2. This CDR3 spans 15 amino acids. Germline CDR1 is SGDLS and CDR2 is YYNGEE. V shed 3 bases, J shed 7 bases, and the junction held 6 bases outside the gene matches. The CDR3 is CASSATSGSRNEQFF. Written as DNA, the CDR3 is TGTGCCAGCAGCGCCACTAGCGGGAGTAGGAATGAGCAGTTCTTC.

The chain combines TRBV7-2 with TRBJ2-2; TRBD2 aligns across 13 bases. The length of the CDR3 is 18 residues. Germline trimming cut 0 bases from V and 2 bases from J; bases unmatched to any gene: 3. CDR1 and CDR2 from the germline V gene are SGHTA and FQGNSA. This CDR3 is CASSLAGLAGPNTGELFF. CDR3 in DNA: TGTGCCAGCAGCTTAGCGGGACTAGCGGGGCCAAACACCGGGGAGCTGTTTTTT.

This sequence joins TRBV30 and TRBJ2-2; D remains ambiguous. V lost 3 bases and J 7 bases, leaving 12 bases between the germline ends. Germline V gene lookup returns CDR1 GTSNPN and CDR2 SVGIG (reference sequence). The CDR3 contains 13 residues. The CDR3 here is CAWSEQSVGELFF. The CDR3, as DNA: TGTGCCTGGAGCGAACAGTCCGTCGGGGAGCTGTTTTTT.

The chain is built from TRBV4-3 and TRBJ1-5; D is perhaps TRBD1 (5 bases). Germline CDR1 is LGHNA and CDR2 is YSLEER. This CDR3 is 15 amino acids long. V was pared by 0 bases and J by 6 bases, with 12 bases between. The CDR3 bases are TGCGCCAGCAGCCAAGATGTGGGGGTCGGTCAGCCCCAGCATTTT. It codes for CASSQDVGVGQPQHF.

The V and J genes are TRBV6-5 and TRBJ2-7; D ambiguous. Germline CDR1 reads MNHEY; CDR2 reads SVGAGI. V lost 0 bases and J 5 bases, leaving 8 bases between the germline ends. This CDR3 is 13 amino acids long. Here the CDR3 DNA reads TGTGCCAGCAGTTACTCGATTGGGGACGAGCAGTACTTC. This codes for CASSYSIGDEQYF.

The V gene is TRBV30, the J gene TRBJ2-5, with unresolved D. The J call may not be correct, given that the DNA end is closer to TRBJ2-7. Germline loops: CDR1 GTSNPN, CDR2 SVGIG (reference sequence). The CDR3 runs to 14 residues. The CDR3 DNA reads as TGTGCCTGGAGTGTAAGCAGTCTACTCTACGAGCAGTACTTC. This translates into CAWSVSSLLYEQYF.

V is TRBV23-1 and J is TRBJ1-1; no clear D. TRBV23-1 is an ORF, with its function uncertain. Trimming stripped 1 base from V and 4 bases from J, with 10 bases between. This CDR3 contains 14 residues. CDR3 bases: TGCGCCAGCAGTCAATTAGGCGGTAGCACTGAAGCTTTCTTT. Protein product: CASSQLGGSTEAFF.

The rearrangement links TRBV29-1 to TRBJ2-5, with 13 bases fitting TRBD2. The CDR3 contains 15 residues. The germline V gene encodes CDR1 SQVTM and CDR2 ANQGSEA. V lost 4 bases and J lost 4; bases outside the gene matches: 6. The CDR3 here is CSVVSRLAGGETQYF. CDR3 in DNA: TGCAGCGTTGTGAGCCGACTAGCGGGGGGAGAGACCCAGTACTTC.